Below are 27 T cell receptor beta chains sequenced from a single sample in a study of early T cells in non-severe SARS-CoV-2 infection. Each CDR3 protein gets one entry after TCRdb re-called the 5' RACE reads with MiXCR. The sample lists approximately 30,000 distinct CDR3 sequences; 4% to 5% were seen once. The sequencing sample was made of whole blood. The receptors derive from an adult who was a healthcare worker with PCR-confirmed SARS-CoV-2 infection or an uninfected control (not recorded which).

This clonotype was found many times. The CDR3 here is CASSLVSGGADTQYF. CDR3 DNA: TGTGCCAGCAGCTTAGTAAGCGGGGGGGCGGATACGCAGTATTTT. The rearrangement links TRBV7-9 to TRBJ2-3, with 10 bases fitting TRBD2. J was trimmed by 6 bases and V by 1 base; bases with no gene match: 4. Germline assignment: CDR1 SEHNR and CDR2 FQNEAQ (reference sequence). This CDR3 has 15 amino acids.

This clonotype was seen ten or more times. The chain is built from TRBV29-1 and TRBJ2-1; 10 bases are shared with TRBD2. CDR1 SQVTM and CDR2 ANQGSEA come from the germline V gene. This CDR3 has 14 residues. The V segment lost 5 bases and the J segment 4 bases; nucleotides outside the gene matches: 5. The CDR3 spells CSVFGTSVYNEQFF. Written as DNA, the CDR3 is TGCAGCGTTTTTGGGACTAGCGTTTACAATGAGCAGTTCTTC.

This clonotype was recorded at least ten times. The chain combines TRBV7-2 with TRBJ2-3; perhaps D is TRBD1 or TRBD2 (5 bases each). Germline loops: CDR1 SGHTA, CDR2 FQGNSA. Trimming pared 5 bases from V and 2 bases from J, leaving 14 bases between. The CDR3 loop spans 15 amino acids. This CDR3 reads CASSVGWGTTDTQYF. The CDR3 DNA follows: TGTGCCAGCAGCGTAGGGTGGGGGACCACAGATACGCAGTATTTT.

This clonotype has at least ten counts. The V and J genes are TRBV10-1 and TRBJ1-6, with 7 bases aligning to TRBD1. CDR3 length: 16 amino acids. Per germline, CDR1 WNHNN and CDR2 SYGVQD (reference sequence). V lost 0 bases and J lost 8; bases outside the gene matches: 7. CDR3 in DNA: TGCGCCAGCAGTGAGTCGAGACAGGGAGTATATTCACCCCTCCACTTT. Translation: CASSESRQGVYSPLHF.

This clonotype has a count of ten or more. The CDR3 spells CASSLIPGLGTDTQYF. CDR3 nucleotide sequence: TGTGCCAGCAGTCTTATCCCGGGACTCGGGACAGATACGCAGTATTTT. This chain links TRBV7-9 with TRBJ2-3; tentatively, D is TRBD2 (6 bases). The germline V gene has CDR1 SEHNR and CDR2 FQNEAQ (reference sequence). The ends were cut back, 6 bases at V and 3 bases at J, with 19 bases in the middle. This CDR3 contains 16 residues.

This clonotype was observed many times. The rearrangement uses TRBV28 and TRBJ1-1; D is unclear. Trimming removed 6 bases from V and 2 bases from J, with 10 bases in between. The CDR3 runs to 13 residues. CDR1 and CDR2 (germline): MDHEN, SYDVKM. The CDR3 is CASSHGFNTEAFF. DNA of the CDR3: TGTGCCAGCAGCCACGGGTTCAACACTGAAGCTTTCTTT.

The table lists this clonotype with many counts. This chain uses TRBV3-1 with TRBJ2-6; the D is unclear. Trimming cost V 3 bases and J 0 bases, with 15 bases left between them. This CDR3 is built from 18 residues. Germline CDR1 reads LGHDT; CDR2 reads YNNKEL (reference sequence). CDR3 nucleotide sequence: TGTGCCAGCAGCCATCCCCCGGGTCTTATCTCTGGGGCCAACGTCCTGACTTTC. Amino acid sequence: CASSHPPGLISGANVLTF.

This clonotype was seen ten or more times. This chain connects TRBV2 to TRBJ2-4; D is unresolved. This CDR3 has 12 residues. CDR1 SNHLY and CDR2 FYNNEI come from the germline V gene. With 7 bases removed from V and 7 bases from J, the gap between germline ends came to 11 bases. DNA for the CDR3: TGTGCCAGCACAAGAGGTGGGAACATTCAGTACTTC. It specifies CASTRGGNIQYF.

This clonotype was detected many times. The rearrangement links TRBV24-1 to TRBJ1-2, with TRBD1 matching 8 bases. The germline gives CDR1 KGHDR, CDR2 SFDVKD. The ends lost 3 bases at V and 5 bases at J; junction bases unmatched: 7. The CDR3 is made up of 15 amino acids. The CDR3 bases are TGTGCCACCAGTGATGAGACAGGGGCTCGGTATGGCTACACCTTC. Translation: CATSDETGARYGYTF.

This clonotype was observed many times. The chain carries TRBV6-5 and TRBJ2-1, with 13 bases fitting TRBD2. V gave up 7 bases and J gave up 7 bases; unmatched junction bases: 7. CDR1 and CDR2 from the germline V gene are MNHEY and SVGAGI. This CDR3 region has 15 residues. The CDR3 protein is CASTRTSGGRNEQFF. CDR3 sequence (DNA): TGTGCCAGCACTAGGACTAGCGGGGGAAGAAATGAGCAGTTCTTC.

This clonotype has only a few counts. This chain connects TRBV5-4 to TRBJ2-4; 7 nucleotides match TRBD2. V dropped 3 bases and J dropped 2; count of bases not matched to a gene: 11. Looked up from germline, CDR1 is SGHNT and CDR2 is YYREEE (reference sequence). This CDR3 region has 17 residues. The CDR3 reads CASSWKSGGITKNIQYF. The DNA for the CDR3 is TGTGCCAGCAGCTGGAAATCGGGGGGTATAACCAAAAACATTCAGTACTTC.

There are many counts of this clonotype. CDR3 in amino acids: CASDPTDRGHEQYF. CDR3 in DNA: TGTGCCAGTGATCCAACGGACAGGGGGCACGAGCAGTACTTC. This sequence joins TRBV2 and TRBJ2-7; 11 nucleotides match TRBD1. V trimming: 9 bases; J trimming: 5 bases; junction bases outside the gene matches: 9. This CDR3 is built from 14 residues. The V gene's germline CDR1 is SNHLY and CDR2 FYNNEI.

This clonotype was found many times. The CDR3 sequence: CARRADTEAFF. CDR3 coding DNA: TGTGCCCGAAGGGCGGACACTGAAGCTTTCTTT. The rearrangement links TRBV11-2 to TRBJ1-1; D call uncertain. CDR1 and CDR2 from the germline V gene are SGHAT and FQNNGV. The V gene lost 11 bases and the J gene lost 3 bases, with 10 bases spanning the gap. The CDR3 extends over 11 amino acids.

Ten or more counts support this clonotype. The chain couples TRBV12-3 or TRBV12-4 to TRBJ1-1; possible D gene TRBD1, 5 bases. The length of the CDR3 is 13 residues. The V end was cut by 6 bases, the J end by 2 bases, with 10 bases between. In DNA form, the CDR3 reads TGTGCCAGCAGCCTCCGGGACAACACTGAAGCTTTCTTT. It encodes CASSLRDNTEAFF.

The chain carries TRBV28 and TRBJ2-7, with D hard to call. The CDR3 length is 12 residues. CDR1 MDHEN and CDR2 SYDVKM come from the germline V gene. The V end lost 4 bases, the J end lost 2 bases, and 6 bases lay between the germline ends. CDR3 DNA sequence: TGTGCCAGCAGTTACAGACCCTACGAGCAGTACTTC. It is translated as CASSYRPYEQYF.

Remarks on this clonotype: The junction differs from germline at one of its ends, possibly a read error. The V call is TRBV12-3 or TRBV12-4, the J call TRBJ1-3; 10 nucleotides align to TRBD1. The CDR3 runs 17 residues. The CDR3 DNA follows: TGTGCCAGCAGTGCGAGGACAGGGGGACGCTCTGAAAACACCATATATTTT. This encodes CASSARTGGRSENTIYF.

This clonotype has a count of ten or more. The chain recombines TRBV20-1 with TRBJ2-7; a weak D match, TRBD1 (6 bases). The ends were cut back, 4 bases at V and 4 bases at J, with 8 bases in the middle. Looked up from germline, CDR1 is DFQATT and CDR2 is SNEGSKA (reference sequence). The CDR3 length is 11 residues. The CDR3 loop reads CSATDRYEQYF. In nucleotides, the CDR3 is TGCAGTGCTACCGACAGGTACGAGCAGTACTTC.

Ten or more counts support this clonotype. An end of the junction differs from the germline gene, which may be a read error. This chain connects TRBV7-3 to TRBJ2-5; perhaps TRBD2 as D (5 bases). The CDR3 runs 14 residues. Germline V lookup: CDR1 SGHTA, CDR2 FQGTGA. Here the CDR3 reads CASSLGSSSETQYF. The CDR3 bases are TGTGCCAGTAGCTTAGGTTCTAGCTCAGAGACCCAGTACTTC.

In this sample, this clonotype turned up many times. This chain connects TRBV11-3 to TRBJ2-1; 9 bases are a match to TRBD1. Germline CDR1 SGHNT, CDR2 YENEEA. J lost 6 bases, V lost 1 base, and 4 bases had no gene match. This CDR3 has 15 residues. The DNA for the CDR3 is TGTGCCAGCAGCTTAGCCTCGGGACAGGGCAATGAGCAGTTCTTC. Translating it yields CASSLASGQGNEQFF.

This clonotype was observed many times. V gene TRBV4-2 combines with J gene TRBJ2-3; D perhaps matches TRBD2 (5 bases). The CDR3 has 14 residues. The ends were cut back, 3 bases at V and 2 bases at J, with 9 bases in the middle. In germline, CDR1 is LGHNA, CDR2 YNFKEQ. The DNA of the CDR3 is TGTGCCAGCAGCCAGGGTGACTACACAGATACGCAGTATTTT. It translates to CASSQGDYTDTQYF.

This clonotype was picked up many times. This rearrangement joins TRBV15 to TRBJ2-7; D assignment may be TRBD1 or TRBD2 (5 bases each). Between the trimmed V and J ends, which lost 5 bases and 8 bases, there was a span of 16 bases. Germline V gene sequence: CDR1 LNHNV, CDR2 YYDKDF (reference sequence). The CDR3 sequence is 13 residues long. As DNA, the CDR3 is TGTGCCACCAGCGAGGGGAAGGCTAACAAGCAGTACTTC. This sequence encodes CATSEGKANKQYF.

The rearrangement links TRBV29-1 to TRBJ2-4; D perhaps matches TRBD1 (6 bases). Trimming removed 7 bases at V and 1 base at J, with 14 bases between. The CDR3 spans 14 residues. The V gene's germline CDR1 is SQVTM and CDR2 ANQGSEA. The CDR3, as DNA: TGCAGCGCCCAGGGGAGAGGGGCCAAAAACATTCAGTACTTC. Encoded protein: CSAQGRGAKNIQYF.

This chain links TRBV6-7 with TRBJ2-7; D possibly corresponds to TRBD2 (5 bases). TRBV6-7 is an ORF for which the function is uncertain. The V end lost 6 bases, the J end lost 3 bases, and 21 bases lay between the germline ends. CDR3 length: 16 residues. The CDR3 region is CASRGVRRENVYEQYF. In nucleotides, the CDR3 is TGTGCCAGCAGGGGAGTTCGGCGAGAGAATGTCTACGAGCAGTACTTC.

This clonotype was detected ten times or more. This rearrangement joins TRBV20-1 to TRBJ1-2, with TRBD1 identical over 7 bases. Trimming cost V 3 bases and J 6 bases; bases outside gene matches: 7. Germline lookup yields CDR1 DFQATT and CDR2 SNEGSKA (reference sequence). CDR3 length equals 13 residues. The CDR3 loop reads CSARPGQIDGYTF. The CDR3, as DNA: TGCAGTGCTAGGCCGGGACAGATAGATGGCTACACCTTC.

This clonotype was detected many times. The V call is TRBV5-1, the J call TRBJ1-2; unclear D gene. The CDR3 is made up of 15 amino acids. V dropped 5 bases and J dropped 6 bases, with 20 bases sitting between them. Germline V gene lookup returns CDR1 SGHRS and CDR2 YFSETQ. The CDR3 spells CASSMTGSLGNGYTF. CDR3 DNA sequence: TGCGCCAGCAGTATGACCGGGTCCCTGGGTAATGGCTACACCTTC.

This clonotype was seen ten or more times. This rearrangement joins TRBV20-1 to TRBJ1-1, with 7 bases aligning to TRBD1. The germline V gene has CDR1 DFQATT and CDR2 SNEGSKA (reference sequence). The CDR3 sequence is 12 residues long. V shed 5 bases, J shed 7 bases, and the junction held 7 bases outside the gene matches. The CDR3 here is CSAGGGASEAFF. CDR3 nucleotide sequence: TGCAGTGCTGGAGGGGGCGCCAGTGAAGCTTTCTTT.

Ten or more counts support this clonotype. The chain uses TRBV3-1 and TRBJ2-3, with 7 positions matching TRBD2. The CDR3 is 14 amino acids. Germline loops: CDR1 LGHDT, CDR2 YNNKEL (reference sequence). Trimming at V came to 0 bases and at J to 5 bases, leaving 2 bases not matched to a gene. The CDR3 coding sequence is TGTGCCAGCAGCCAAGACGCTAGCGGAGATACGCAGTATTTT. Its translation: CASSQDASGDTQYF.